The clone carrying this T cell receptor (beta chain) is a singleton in its sample. Its antigen is not known. CDR3 size: 20 residues. Trimming stripped 3 bases from V and 4 bases from J, with 33 bases between. Germline V gene data show CDR1 as GTSNPN and CDR2 as SVGIG (reference sequence). This sample stems from a study of shared clonotypes between healthy human individuals. Study information: Donors were a couple of women and a few men aged 18 to 49. Broader study findings: Some clonotypes were shared by all four sorted-subset donors, while others were not shared. The non-shared ones had lower generation probabilities than the shared ones. Exclusively blood specimens were collected; tissue repertoires likely differ. Clonotype sharing levels among donors were expected to vary with sequencing depth.

Repertoires were generated with immunoSEQ multiplex PCR, while TCRdb's copy carries only in-frame clones and drops some. The sample consists of 2 million to 3 million clones, 93% of them appearing once. What was sequenced was naive CD4+ T cells from PBMCs. This sample's subset: CD45RA+ positively selected. The origin of this receptor is a man aged 18-30 years in good health. Some clones in this sample may be carry-over from other donors' samples. The chain has TRBV30 and TRBJ1-1; a weak D match, TRBD1 (5 bases). This chain's CDR3 is CAWSGLAGGPRPKQGTEAFF. CDR3 DNA: TGTGCCTGGAGCGGACTAGCGGGAGGGCCCCGACCTAAGCAGGGCACTGAAGCTTTCTTT.